What follows describes a single T cell receptor beta chain. Antigen specificity is unknown. Each CDR3 protein gets one entry after TCRdb re-called the 5' RACE reads with MiXCR. The sample includes 1.5 million to 2 million distinct CDR3 sequences, about 32% of them seen just once. This sample was included in a study of identical twins. Study-wide results and caveats: Models came in too low on out-of-frame TCR alpha sharing in monozygotic twins. There was an excess of low generation probability in the out-of-frame alpha sequences that twins shared.

Specimen: cord blood. This sequence was found in a newborn girl in good health.

CDR3 nucleotide sequence: TGTGCCAGCAGTTACGGGACTAGCGGGAGGGCCAATGAGCAGTTCTTC. Protein: CASSYGTSGRANEQFF. J is TRBJ2-1 and V is TRBV6-2 or TRBV6-3; 16 bases fit TRBD2. The CDR3 runs 16 residues. Germline V gives CDR1 MNHEY, CDR2 SVGEGT. Trimming at V came to 2 bases and at J to 6 bases, leaving 1 base not matched to a gene.